The entry that follows covers one T cell receptor (beta chain) sequence. This record belongs to a study of lymphopenia after photon versus proton radiotherapy. This CDR3 is 18 amino acids long. Germline CDR1 SGHTA, CDR2 FQGNSA. V dropped 3 bases and J dropped 4; count of bases not matched to a gene: 10. The table came from immunoSEQ multiplex PCR; TCRdb's copy has only in-frame clones and leaves some out. Of about 61,000 clones listed, around 86% are singletons. The sample here was peripheral blood, taken from a patient treated with photon-based radiotherapy. The chain has TRBV7-2 and TRBJ2-3, with 13 bases aligning to TRBD2. The sequence derives from a man in his forties with gastric cancer. Here the CDR3 DNA reads TGTGCCAGCAGCTTCTCACTTCTAGGACTAGCGGGGGCAGATACGCAGTATTTT. It encodes CASSFSLLGLAGADTQYF.